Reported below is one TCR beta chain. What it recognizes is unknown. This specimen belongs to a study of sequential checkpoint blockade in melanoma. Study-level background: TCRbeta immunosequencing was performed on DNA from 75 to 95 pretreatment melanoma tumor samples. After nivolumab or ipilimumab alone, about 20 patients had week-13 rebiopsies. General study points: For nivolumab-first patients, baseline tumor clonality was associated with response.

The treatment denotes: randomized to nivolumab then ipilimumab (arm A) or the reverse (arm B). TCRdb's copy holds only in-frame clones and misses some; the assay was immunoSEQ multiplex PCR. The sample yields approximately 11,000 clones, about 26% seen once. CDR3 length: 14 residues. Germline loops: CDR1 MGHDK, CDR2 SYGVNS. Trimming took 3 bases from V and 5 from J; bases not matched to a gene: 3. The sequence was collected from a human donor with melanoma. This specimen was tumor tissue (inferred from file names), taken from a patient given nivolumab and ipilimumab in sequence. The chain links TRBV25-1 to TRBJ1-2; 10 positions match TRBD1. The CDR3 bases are TGTGCCAGCAGTGAGGGACAGGGGAGATATGGCTACACCTTC. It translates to CASSEGQGRYGYTF.